These T cell receptor beta chains were read from a single sample in a study of tumor-infiltrating lymphocytes in oesophageal squamous cell carcinoma. TCRdb ran MiXCR on the PCR reads and lists one entry per CDR3 protein. The sample contains roughly 10,000 distinct CDR3 sequences, around three fifths of which appear only once. Material: esophageal tumor tissue. The receptors shown here come from a male donor with esophageal squamous cell carcinoma. Both conserved end residues are part of each CDR3. The order of the fields is D gene, V gene, clone size, J gene, CDR3 DNA, CDR3 protein. A D gene is named only where the DNA matches it firmly. The size entry is marked missing in some rows and otherwise reads once, few, many or a size class.

D gene: .
V gene: TRBV7-2
clone size: .
J gene: TRBJ2-2
CDR3 DNA: TGTGCCAGCAGGATAACCAACACCGGGGAGCTGTTTTTT
CDR3 protein: CASRITNTGELFF

D gene: TRBD2
V gene: TRBV11-2
clone size: .
J gene: TRBJ2-1
CDR3 DNA: TGTGCCAGCAGCTATCTGGGACTAGCGGGAGTCCTCTACAATGAGCAGTTCTTC
CDR3 protein: CASSYLGLAGVLYNEQFF

D gene: .
V gene: TRBV7-2
clone size: .
J gene: TRBJ2-1
CDR3 DNA: TGTGCCAGCAGCTTAGGTGACTCCCGCAATGAGCAGTTCTTC
CDR3 protein: CASSLGDSRNEQFF

D gene: TRBD1
V gene: TRBV7-2
clone size: few
J gene: TRBJ2-1
CDR3 DNA: TGTGCCAGCAGCTGGGGACAGACAAATGAGCAGTTCTTC
CDR3 protein: CASSWGQTNEQFF

D gene: .
V gene: TRBV7-4
clone size: .
J gene: TRBJ1-4
CDR3 DNA: TGTGCCAGCAGCGGAGACCCGGGGGAAAAACTGTTTTTT
CDR3 protein: CASSGDPGEKLFF

D gene: .
V gene: TRBV12-3/TRBV12-4
clone size: .
J gene: TRBJ2-1
CDR3 DNA: TGTGCCAGCAGTTCTACCCGGGTCTCCTACAATGAGCAGTTCTTC
CDR3 protein: CASSSTRVSYNEQFF

D gene: .
V gene: TRBV7-2
clone size: few
J gene: TRBJ2-3
CDR3 DNA: TGTGCCAGCAGCCCTAGTCGCACAGATACGCAGTATTTT
CDR3 protein: CASSPSRTDTQYF

D gene: TRBD2
V gene: TRBV6-1
clone size: .
J gene: TRBJ2-7
CDR3 DNA: TGTGCCAGCAGTGTCGGGACTAGCGTACGCTACGAGCAGTACTTC
CDR3 protein: CASSVGTSVRYEQYF

D gene: .
V gene: TRBV12-3/TRBV12-4
clone size: few
J gene: TRBJ2-4
CDR3 DNA: TGTGCCAGCAGTTCAGGGCAAGTCCAAAACATTCAGTACTTC
CDR3 protein: CASSSGQVQNIQYF

D gene: .
V gene: TRBV7-9
clone size: medium-sized
J gene: TRBJ1-1
CDR3 DNA: TGTGCCAGCAGCTTAAGGTCGAACACTGAAGCTTTCTTT
CDR3 protein: CASSLRSNTEAFF

D gene: .
V gene: TRBV28
clone size: many
J gene: TRBJ2-7
CDR3 DNA: TGTGCCAGCAGTTTACCTGCAGGCATTCCCTACGAGCAGTACTTC
CDR3 protein: CASSLPAGIPYEQYF

D gene: .
V gene: TRBV7-2
clone size: .
J gene: TRBJ2-7
CDR3 DNA: TGTGCCAGCAGCCAGATCGCCTACGAGCAGTACTTC
CDR3 protein: CASSQIAYEQYF

D gene: TRBD2
V gene: TRBV7-2
clone size: .
J gene: TRBJ2-7
CDR3 DNA: TGTGCCAGCAGCCCCGGGGGGATCGAGCAGTACTTC
CDR3 protein: CASSPGGIEQYF

D gene: .
V gene: TRBV7-3
clone size: .
J gene: TRBJ2-2
CDR3 DNA: TGTGCCAGCAGCTTAACGGTGGTCGGAAACACCGGGGAGCTGTTTTTT
CDR3 protein: CASSLTVVGNTGELFF

D gene: .
V gene: TRBV12-3/TRBV12-4
clone size: .
J gene: TRBJ2-1
CDR3 DNA: TGTGCCAGCAGCCCGTTCAATGAGCAGTTCTTC
CDR3 protein: CASSPFNEQFF

D gene: .
V gene: TRBV5-1
clone size: few
J gene: TRBJ2-3
CDR3 DNA: TGCGCCAGCAACGGGCAGGGGGGTTCAGATACGCAGTATTTT
CDR3 protein: CASNGQGGSDTQYF

D gene: .
V gene: TRBV7-2
clone size: .
J gene: TRBJ2-3
CDR3 DNA: TGTGCCAGCAGCTGGAAACAGGGTTTTCTCCCAGATACGCAGTATTTT
CDR3 protein: CASSWKQGFLPDTQYF

D gene: .
V gene: TRBV7-3
clone size: .
J gene: TRBJ1-1
CDR3 DNA: TGTGCCAGCAGCGCTACAAGGAACACTGAAGCTTTCTTT
CDR3 protein: CASSATRNTEAFF

D gene: .
V gene: TRBV7-6
clone size: .
J gene: TRBJ2-5
CDR3 DNA: TGTGCCAGCAGCTTAGTCGGGCAGGGAGGGACCCAGTACTTC
CDR3 protein: CASSLVGQGGTQYF

D gene: .
V gene: TRBV7-6
clone size: .
J gene: TRBJ1-1
CDR3 DNA: TGTGCCAGCAGCTCGTTCCGGGAAACTGAAGCTTTCTTT
CDR3 protein: CASSSFRETEAFF

D gene: .
V gene: TRBV7-2
clone size: few
J gene: TRBJ2-1
CDR3 DNA: TGTGCCAGCAGCTTTGAACGTAATGAGCAGTTCTTC
CDR3 protein: CASSFERNEQFF

D gene: .
V gene: TRBV2
clone size: many
J gene: TRBJ2-2
CDR3 DNA: TGTGCCAGCAGTGAACGGGGACTGGGCGCCGGGGAGCTGTTTTTT
CDR3 protein: CASSERGLGAGELFF

D gene: TRBD2
V gene: TRBV28
clone size: .
J gene: TRBJ2-3
CDR3 DNA: TGTGCCAGCAGCCATCCCAGAGGACTAGCGGGAGGTGCTAGCACAGATACGCAGTATTTT
CDR3 protein: CASSHPRGLAGGASTDTQYF

D gene: TRBD1
V gene: TRBV12-3/TRBV12-4
clone size: .
J gene: TRBJ2-3
CDR3 DNA: TGTGCCAGCAGTTTAGCTGGGACAGGGTATTCCGGGGATACGCAGTATTTT
CDR3 protein: CASSLAGTGYSGDTQYF

D gene: TRBD2
V gene: TRBV28
clone size: .
J gene: TRBJ2-6
CDR3 DNA: TGTGCCAGCAGTTTATGGGTTACTAGCGGGAGCGCTGGGGCCAACGTCCTGACTTTC
CDR3 protein: CASSLWVTSGSAGANVLTF

D gene: .
V gene: TRBV7-3
clone size: .
J gene: TRBJ2-7
CDR3 DNA: TGTGCCAGCAGCTTCGACGGCTACGAGCAGTACTTC
CDR3 protein: CASSFDGYEQYF

D gene: TRBD1
V gene: TRBV7-3
clone size: few
J gene: TRBJ2-5
CDR3 DNA: TGTGCCAGCAGTTTTCGTGGACAGGGAGAGACCCAGTACTTC
CDR3 protein: CASSFRGQGETQYF

D gene: TRBD1
V gene: TRBV6-1
clone size: .
J gene: TRBJ2-5
CDR3 DNA: TGTGCCAGCAGCGCTCAGGGGGCGCCCCGAGAGACCCAGTACTTC
CDR3 protein: CASSAQGAPRETQYF

D gene: .
V gene: TRBV7-8
clone size: .
J gene: TRBJ1-3
CDR3 DNA: TGTGCCAGCAGCCCTGGGTGGGCCGGAAACACCATATATTTT
CDR3 protein: CASSPGWAGNTIYF

D gene: .
V gene: TRBV7-3
clone size: .
J gene: TRBJ2-5
CDR3 DNA: TGTGCCAGCAGCCCTGCTAGATCCGAGACCCAGTACTTC
CDR3 protein: CASSPARSETQYF

D gene: TRBD2
V gene: TRBV7-6
clone size: few
J gene: TRBJ2-3
CDR3 DNA: TGTGCCAGCACCCTCCCCCCCCGCCTAGCGGGAGGGCTTGATACGCAGTATTTT
CDR3 protein: CASTLPPRLAGGLDTQYF

D gene: .
V gene: TRBV28
clone size: .
J gene: TRBJ1-2
CDR3 DNA: TGTGCCAGCAGTTTTAGGGATTATGGCTACACCTTC
CDR3 protein: CASSFRDYGYTF

D gene: .
V gene: TRBV7-6
clone size: .
J gene: TRBJ2-5
CDR3 DNA: TGTGCCAGCAGGAAGAGGGGCTCCGACGTTGGGGAGACCCAGTACTTC
CDR3 protein: CASRKRGSDVGETQYF